A selection of T cell receptor beta chains follows, all from one sample in a study of early stage breast cancer tumors. Repertoires were generated with immunoSEQ multiplex PCR, while TCRdb's copy carries only in-frame clones and drops some. The repertoire includes 6,300 or so clones, 65% to 80% of them detected once, and 8.5% to 10% sits in the top ten. Sequencing used normal breast tissue next to the tumor. The origin of the receptors is a person aged 35-50 years with breast cancer. The CDR3 runs from the conserved cysteine through the conserved F or W. The D gene is left open where the match is weak. Clone size is not always given. Where it is, it says once, few, many or a class for expanded clones.

clone size	J gene	V gene	D gene	CDR3 DNA	CDR3 protein
-	TRBJ2-5	TRBV11-2	-	TGTGCCAGCAGCTTTCGGGTACAAGAGACCCAGTACTTC	CASSFRVQETQYF
-	TRBJ1-3	TRBV15	-	TGTGCCACCGAACGGGACCCTGGAAACACCATATATTTT	CATERDPGNTIYF
-	TRBJ1-5	TRBV27	-	TGTGCCAGCAGTTTATCGCCACTTAGCAATCAGCCCCAGCATTTT	CASSLSPLSNQPQHF
-	TRBJ1-1	TRBV2	-	TGTGCCAGCAGTCCAGACATTTCGAACACTGAAGCTTTCTTT	CASSPDISNTEAFF
few	TRBJ2-7	TRBV10-3	TRBD2	TGTGCCATCAGTGAGACGGGACTAGCGGCCTACGAGCAGTACTTC	CAISETGLAAYEQYF
few	TRBJ2-5	TRBV7-9	-	TGTGCCAGCAGCTTAGTTGCGGAGGGGGGAGAGACCCAGTACTTC	CASSLVAEGGETQYF
-	TRBJ1-1	TRBV29-1	-	TGCAGCGTTGTCCGGGGAGCTGAAGCTTTCTTT	CSVVRGAEAFF
-	TRBJ2-1	TRBV19	-	TGTGCCAGTTCAAACTGGCCTGGGGATGAGCAGTTCTTC	CASSNWPGDEQFF
-	TRBJ2-1	TRBV29-1	TRBD1	TGCAGCGTTGGTGGGACAGGGGCCTACAATGAGCAGTTCTTC	CSVGGTGAYNEQFF
-	TRBJ2-1	TRBV19	-	TGTGCCAGTAGTATGTGGAAGGGAAGATTCTACAATGAGCAGTTCTTC	CASSMWKGRFYNEQFF
-	TRBJ2-1	TRBV4-2	TRBD2	TGTGCCAGCAGCGATTTCGGGACTAGCGGGGTCAATGAGCAGTTCTTC	CASSDFGTSGVNEQFF
-	TRBJ1-4	TRBV2	TRBD1	TGTGCCAGCAGCGACAGGGGTTGGGATGAAAAACTGTTTTTT	CASSDRGWDEKLFF
-	TRBJ2-1	TRBV28	-	TGTGCCAGCAGTCAGTGGGACGGGAGCTCCTACAATGAGCAGTTCTTC	CASSQWDGSSYNEQFF
few	TRBJ2-7	TRBV5-4	-	TGTGCCAGCAGCTTGTGGCCCTACGAGCAGTACTTC	CASSLWPYEQYF
few	TRBJ2-7	TRBV29-1	TRBD1	TGCAGCGTTGACACAGGACAGGGCTCCTACGAGCAGTACTTC	CSVDTGQGSYEQYF
once	TRBJ2-7	TRBV6-1	TRBD2	TGTGCCAGCAGTGAATTGGGGGAGGGATTTGGCTACGAGCAGTACTTC	CASSELGEGFGYEQYF
-	TRBJ2-2	TRBV5-1	-	TGCGCCAGCAGCTTGAAAAGGGACACCGGGGAGCTGTTTTTT	CASSLKRDTGELFF
few	TRBJ1-2	TRBV7-8	-	TGTGCCAGCAGCTTAATGGGAGATGGCTACACCTTC	CASSLMGDGYTF
-	TRBJ2-7	TRBV6-1	-	TGTGCCAGCATCCTCGTCCTCTACGAGCAGTACTTC	CASILVLYEQYF
-	TRBJ1-1	TRBV18	-	TGTGCCAGCTCCATAAGTCGGCCGGGGGCCTCTGAAGCTTTCTTT	CASSISRPGASEAFF
-	TRBJ2-2	TRBV5-1	-	TGCGCCAGCAGCTTGGTATTAGCGGACACCGGGGAGCTGTTTTTT	CASSLVLADTGELFF
-	TRBJ1-3	TRBV2	-	TGTGCCAGCAGCATCTGGACATTCTACGGGGCAACTCGAAACACCATATATTTT	CASSIWTFYGATRNTIYF
-	TRBJ1-5	TRBV10-3	TRBD1	TGTGCCATCAGTGAGGGGATCCCCGGGACAGACAATCAGCCCCAGCATTTT	CAISEGIPGTDNQPQHF
large	TRBJ2-1	TRBV6-4	-	TGTGCCAGCAGTGACTCGGACTACAATGAGCAGTTCTTC	CASSDSDYNEQFF
-	TRBJ2-1	TRBV11-3	-	TGTGCCAGCAGCTTGGGTGCGGATGAGCAGTTCTTC	CASSLGADEQFF
-	TRBJ2-3	TRBV15	-	TGTGCCACCAAAGTTGAGGGGTCAGATACGCAGTATTTT	CATKVEGSDTQYF
-	TRBJ2-2	TRBV25-1	TRBD2	TGTGCCAGCGACGAGAGCGGGAGGGCCGGGGAGCTGTTTTTT	CASDESGRAGELFF
once	TRBJ1-2	TRBV23-1	TRBD1	TGCGCCAGCAGTCCAACAGGGGGCGCTAACTATGGCTACACCTTC	CASSPTGGANYGYTF
medium-sized	TRBJ2-7	TRBV25-1	-	TGTGCCAGCAGTCCAGGGAAATACGAGCAGTACTTC	CASSPGKYEQYF
-	TRBJ2-7	TRBV25-1	TRBD1	TGTGCCAGCAGTACCGGGACAGACTACGAGCAGTACTTC	CASSTGTDYEQYF
-	TRBJ1-2	TRBV6-5	-	TGTGCCAGCAGTCTGCTACCGGGAGAAGGTCAAGGCTACACCTTC	CASSLLPGEGQGYTF
-	TRBJ1-4	TRBV6-1	-	TGTGCCACCCGCCGGGACGGAAGTAATGAAAAACTGTTTTTT	CATRRDGSNEKLFF
few	TRBJ1-4	TRBV6-6	TRBD1	TGTGCCAGCATGGCAGGGGGTGAAAAACTGTTTTTT	CASMAGGEKLFF
-	TRBJ1-1	TRBV10-3	-	TGTGCCACCGCCGGTGTCCAGAACACTGAAGCTTTCTTT	CATAGVQNTEAFF
-	TRBJ2-5	TRBV6-1	TRBD2	TGTGCCAGCAGTGAAGCCCCCGGGACTAGCGGATTAGTGGAGACCCAGTACTTC	CASSEAPGTSGLVETQYF
once	TRBJ2-1	TRBV4-2	-	TGTGCCAGCAGCCAAGATAGCAGCGGTGCAAATGAGCAGTTCTTC	CASSQDSSGANEQFF
-	TRBJ2-6	TRBV5-1	TRBD1	TGCGCCAGCAGCTCGACAGGGGTTGGTGGGGCCAACGTCCTGACTTTC	CASSSTGVGGANVLTF
-	TRBJ2-1	TRBV7-9	-	TGTGCCAGCACCGTAGCAGAGTGGAGTTACAATGAGCAGTTCTTC	CASTVAEWSYNEQFF
large	TRBJ1-3	TRBV7-8	TRBD1	TGTGCCAGCAGCCTGGGACAGCTCTCTGGAAACACCATATATTTT	CASSLGQLSGNTIYF
-	TRBJ1-1	TRBV6-1	TRBD1	TGTGCCAGCAGTGAAGCGAGGGGTAGCAGGGGGCAAAATGAAGCTTTCTTT	CASSEARGSRGQNEAFF
-	TRBJ2-7	TRBV7-9	-	TGTGCCAGCGGCAAGGGCAGTCCCTACGAGCAGTACTTC	CASGKGSPYEQYF